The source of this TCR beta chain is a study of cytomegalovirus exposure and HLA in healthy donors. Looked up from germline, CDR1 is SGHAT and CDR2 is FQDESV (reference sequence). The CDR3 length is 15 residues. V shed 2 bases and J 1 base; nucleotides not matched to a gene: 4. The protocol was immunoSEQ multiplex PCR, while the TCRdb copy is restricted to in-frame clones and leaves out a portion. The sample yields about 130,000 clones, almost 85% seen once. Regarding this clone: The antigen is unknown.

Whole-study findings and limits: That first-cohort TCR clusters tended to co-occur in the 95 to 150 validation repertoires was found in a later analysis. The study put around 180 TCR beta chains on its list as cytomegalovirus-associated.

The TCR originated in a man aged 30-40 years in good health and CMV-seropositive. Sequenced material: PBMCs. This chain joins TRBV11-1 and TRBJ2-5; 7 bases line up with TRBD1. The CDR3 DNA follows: TGTGCCAGCAGCTTATCAAACAGGGGCCAAGAGACCCAGTACTTC. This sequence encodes CASSLSNRGQETQYF.